The clone carrying this TCR beta chain showed up just a few times. The CDR3 has 13 residues. The germline CDR1 and CDR2 sequences are SGDLS and YYNGEE. Trimming removed 6 bases from V and 9 bases from J, with 16 bases in between. Data came from immunoSEQ multiplex PCR; TCRdb stores just in-frame clones and leaves some out. The table shows fewer than 150,000 clones, with roughly 86% occurring only once. This record belongs to a study of cytomegalovirus exposure and HLA in healthy donors. The sequenced material came from PBMCs. The TCR was taken from a young man in good health and CMV-seropositive. The chain uses TRBV9 and TRBJ1-5; D is ambiguous. The CDR3 spells CASTVVLGSPQHF. The CDR3 DNA reads as TGTGCCAGCACCGTCGTACTAGGGTCGCCCCAGCATTTT.